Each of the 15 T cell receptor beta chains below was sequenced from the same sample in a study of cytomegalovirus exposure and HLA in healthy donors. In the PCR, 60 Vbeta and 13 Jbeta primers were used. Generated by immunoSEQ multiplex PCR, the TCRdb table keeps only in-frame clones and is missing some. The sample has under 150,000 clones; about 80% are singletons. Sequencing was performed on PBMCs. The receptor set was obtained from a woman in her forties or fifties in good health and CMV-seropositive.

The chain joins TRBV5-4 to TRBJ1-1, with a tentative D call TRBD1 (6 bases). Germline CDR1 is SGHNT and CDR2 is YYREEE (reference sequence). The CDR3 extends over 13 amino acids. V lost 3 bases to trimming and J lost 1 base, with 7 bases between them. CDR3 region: CASSSQGNTEAFF. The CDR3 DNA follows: TGTGCCAGCAGCTCACAGGGGAACACTGAAGCTTTCTTT.

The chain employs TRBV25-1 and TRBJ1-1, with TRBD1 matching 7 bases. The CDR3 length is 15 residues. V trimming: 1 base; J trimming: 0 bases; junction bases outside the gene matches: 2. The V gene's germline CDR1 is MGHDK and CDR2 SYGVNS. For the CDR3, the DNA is TGTGCCAGCAGTGAATGGGGGACAGTGAACACTGAAGCTTTCTTT. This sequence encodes CASSEWGTVNTEAFF.

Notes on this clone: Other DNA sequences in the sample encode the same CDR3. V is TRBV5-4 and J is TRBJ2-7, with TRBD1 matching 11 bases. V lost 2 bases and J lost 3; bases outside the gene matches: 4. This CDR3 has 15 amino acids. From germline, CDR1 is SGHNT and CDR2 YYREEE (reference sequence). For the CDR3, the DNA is TGTGCCAGCAGCTTAGGGGGACAGGGGGGCTACGAGCAGTACTTC. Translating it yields CASSLGGQGGYEQYF.

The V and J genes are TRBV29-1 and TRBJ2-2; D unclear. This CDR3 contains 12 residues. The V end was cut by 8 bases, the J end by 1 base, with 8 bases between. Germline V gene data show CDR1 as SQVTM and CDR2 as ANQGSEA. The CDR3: CSTRLNTGELFF. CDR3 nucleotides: TGCAGCACCAGGCTGAACACCGGGGAGCTGTTTTTT.

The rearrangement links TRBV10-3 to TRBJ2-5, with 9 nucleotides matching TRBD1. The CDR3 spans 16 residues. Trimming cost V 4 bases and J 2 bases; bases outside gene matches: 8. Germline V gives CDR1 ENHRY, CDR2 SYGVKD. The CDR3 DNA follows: TGTGCCATCAGTGGATCCGGGACAGGGCGACAAGAGACCCAGTACTTC. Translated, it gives CAISGSGTGRQETQYF.

The CDR3 bases are TGTGCCAGTAGCTTTTTAACGGGACAGCAGCATTTT. Amino acids: CASSFLTGQQHF. The chain recombines TRBV19 with TRBJ1-5; 7 nucleotides match TRBD1. This CDR3 is 12 amino acids long. Trimming removed 6 bases from V and 13 bases from J; junction bases left unmatched: 9. Germline V gene data show CDR1 as LNHDA and CDR2 as SQIVND (reference sequence).

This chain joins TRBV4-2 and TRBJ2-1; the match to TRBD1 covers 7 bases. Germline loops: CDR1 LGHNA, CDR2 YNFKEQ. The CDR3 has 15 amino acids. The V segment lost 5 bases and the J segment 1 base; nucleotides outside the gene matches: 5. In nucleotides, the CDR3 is TGTGCCAGCAGCTTAGGGGGCAGGTCCTACAATGAGCAGTTCTTC. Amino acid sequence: CASSLGGRSYNEQFF.

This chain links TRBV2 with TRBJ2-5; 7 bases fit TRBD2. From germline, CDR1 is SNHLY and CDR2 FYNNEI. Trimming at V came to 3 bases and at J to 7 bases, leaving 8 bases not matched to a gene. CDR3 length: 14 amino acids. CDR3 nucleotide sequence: TGTGCCAGCAGTGAGGGACTAACGTCCGGGACCCAGTACTTC. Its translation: CASSEGLTSGTQYF.

CDR3 residues: CASSVDGFAYEQYF. CDR3 nucleotides: TGTGCCAGCAGCGTAGATGGCTTCGCCTACGAGCAGTACTTC. The rearrangement links TRBV9 to TRBJ2-7; no clear D. Trimming took off 0 bases at V and 2 bases at J, with 9 bases between the two ends. Germline lookup yields CDR1 SGDLS and CDR2 YYNGEE. The CDR3 totals 14 residues. Drawing the rest from reference TRBV9 and TRBJ2-7, the complete variable domain is DSGVTQTPKHLITATGQRVTLRCSPRSGDLSVYWYQQSLDQGLQFLIQYYNGEERAKGNILERFSAQQFPDLHSELNLSSLELGDSALYFCASSVDGFAYEQYFGPGTRLTVT.

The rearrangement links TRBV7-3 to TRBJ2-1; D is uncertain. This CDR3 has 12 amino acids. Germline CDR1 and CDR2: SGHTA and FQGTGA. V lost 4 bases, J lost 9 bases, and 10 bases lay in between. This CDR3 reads CASSSPLGEQFF. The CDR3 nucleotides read TGTGCCAGCAGCTCCCCACTCGGTGAGCAGTTCTTC.

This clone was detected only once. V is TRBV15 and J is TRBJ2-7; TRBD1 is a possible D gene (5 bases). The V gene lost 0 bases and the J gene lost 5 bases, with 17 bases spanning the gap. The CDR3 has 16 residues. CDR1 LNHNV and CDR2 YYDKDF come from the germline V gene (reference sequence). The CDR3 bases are TGTGCCACCAGCAGAGACTTTCATGGGGCAATTAACGAGCAGTACTTC. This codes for CATSRDFHGAINEQYF.

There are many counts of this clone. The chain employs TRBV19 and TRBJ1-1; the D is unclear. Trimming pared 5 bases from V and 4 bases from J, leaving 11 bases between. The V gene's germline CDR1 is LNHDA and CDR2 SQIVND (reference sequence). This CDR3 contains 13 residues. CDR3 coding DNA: TGTGCCAGTAGTCCCGCGGTCCGCACTGAAGCTTTCTTT. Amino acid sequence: CASSPAVRTEAFF.

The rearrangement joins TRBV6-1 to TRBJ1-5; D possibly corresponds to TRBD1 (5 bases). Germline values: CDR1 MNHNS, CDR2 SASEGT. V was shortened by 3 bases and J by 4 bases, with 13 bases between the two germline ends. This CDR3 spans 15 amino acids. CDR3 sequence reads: CASSDQEQANQPQHF. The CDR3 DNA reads TGTGCCAGCAGTGATCAGGAACAGGCAAATCAGCCCCAGCATTTT.

CDR3 residues: CAWTYRDRVNSPLHF. The CDR3 DNA reads as TGTGCCTGGACCTACCGGGACAGGGTTAATTCACCCCTCCACTTT. The genes are TRBV30 and TRBJ1-6, with 9 bases fitting TRBD1. Germline CDR1 and CDR2: GTSNPN and SVGIG (reference sequence). V was clipped by 4 bases and J by 6 bases; unmatched bases: 7. The CDR3 extends over 15 amino acids.

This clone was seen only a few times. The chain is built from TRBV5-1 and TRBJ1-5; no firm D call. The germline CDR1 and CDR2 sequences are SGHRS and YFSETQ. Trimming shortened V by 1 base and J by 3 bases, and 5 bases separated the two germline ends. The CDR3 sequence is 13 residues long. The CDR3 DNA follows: TGCGCCAGCAGCTTGAATTACAATCAGCCCCAGCATTTT. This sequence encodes CASSLNYNQPQHF. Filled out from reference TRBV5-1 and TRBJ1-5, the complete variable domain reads KAGVTQTPRYLIKTRGQQVTLSCSPISGHRSVSWYQQTPGQGLQFLFEYFSETQRNKGNFPGRFSGRQFSNSRSEMNVSTLELGDSALYLCASSLNYNQPQHFGDGTRLSIL.